This T cell receptor (beta chain) originates from a study of cytotoxic CD8 clonotypes in ibrutinib-treated CLL. Generated by immunoSEQ multiplex PCR, the TCRdb table keeps only in-frame clones and is missing some. The table lists hundreds of thousands of clones, 70% of them singletons. V shed 1 base and J 6 bases; nucleotides not matched to a gene: 6. The germline V gene encodes CDR1 SGDLS and CDR2 YYNGEE. CDR3 size: 15 residues. The sample here was PBMCs, taken after 24 months of ibrutinib treatment. The sequence was obtained from a human donor with chronic lymphocytic leukemia. The chain joins TRBV9 to TRBJ2-1; 8 nucleotides agree with TRBD2. The DNA of the CDR3 is TGTGCCAGCAGCGTACGGGTAGCGGGAATCAATGAGCAGTTCTTC. It codes for CASSVRVAGINEQFF.